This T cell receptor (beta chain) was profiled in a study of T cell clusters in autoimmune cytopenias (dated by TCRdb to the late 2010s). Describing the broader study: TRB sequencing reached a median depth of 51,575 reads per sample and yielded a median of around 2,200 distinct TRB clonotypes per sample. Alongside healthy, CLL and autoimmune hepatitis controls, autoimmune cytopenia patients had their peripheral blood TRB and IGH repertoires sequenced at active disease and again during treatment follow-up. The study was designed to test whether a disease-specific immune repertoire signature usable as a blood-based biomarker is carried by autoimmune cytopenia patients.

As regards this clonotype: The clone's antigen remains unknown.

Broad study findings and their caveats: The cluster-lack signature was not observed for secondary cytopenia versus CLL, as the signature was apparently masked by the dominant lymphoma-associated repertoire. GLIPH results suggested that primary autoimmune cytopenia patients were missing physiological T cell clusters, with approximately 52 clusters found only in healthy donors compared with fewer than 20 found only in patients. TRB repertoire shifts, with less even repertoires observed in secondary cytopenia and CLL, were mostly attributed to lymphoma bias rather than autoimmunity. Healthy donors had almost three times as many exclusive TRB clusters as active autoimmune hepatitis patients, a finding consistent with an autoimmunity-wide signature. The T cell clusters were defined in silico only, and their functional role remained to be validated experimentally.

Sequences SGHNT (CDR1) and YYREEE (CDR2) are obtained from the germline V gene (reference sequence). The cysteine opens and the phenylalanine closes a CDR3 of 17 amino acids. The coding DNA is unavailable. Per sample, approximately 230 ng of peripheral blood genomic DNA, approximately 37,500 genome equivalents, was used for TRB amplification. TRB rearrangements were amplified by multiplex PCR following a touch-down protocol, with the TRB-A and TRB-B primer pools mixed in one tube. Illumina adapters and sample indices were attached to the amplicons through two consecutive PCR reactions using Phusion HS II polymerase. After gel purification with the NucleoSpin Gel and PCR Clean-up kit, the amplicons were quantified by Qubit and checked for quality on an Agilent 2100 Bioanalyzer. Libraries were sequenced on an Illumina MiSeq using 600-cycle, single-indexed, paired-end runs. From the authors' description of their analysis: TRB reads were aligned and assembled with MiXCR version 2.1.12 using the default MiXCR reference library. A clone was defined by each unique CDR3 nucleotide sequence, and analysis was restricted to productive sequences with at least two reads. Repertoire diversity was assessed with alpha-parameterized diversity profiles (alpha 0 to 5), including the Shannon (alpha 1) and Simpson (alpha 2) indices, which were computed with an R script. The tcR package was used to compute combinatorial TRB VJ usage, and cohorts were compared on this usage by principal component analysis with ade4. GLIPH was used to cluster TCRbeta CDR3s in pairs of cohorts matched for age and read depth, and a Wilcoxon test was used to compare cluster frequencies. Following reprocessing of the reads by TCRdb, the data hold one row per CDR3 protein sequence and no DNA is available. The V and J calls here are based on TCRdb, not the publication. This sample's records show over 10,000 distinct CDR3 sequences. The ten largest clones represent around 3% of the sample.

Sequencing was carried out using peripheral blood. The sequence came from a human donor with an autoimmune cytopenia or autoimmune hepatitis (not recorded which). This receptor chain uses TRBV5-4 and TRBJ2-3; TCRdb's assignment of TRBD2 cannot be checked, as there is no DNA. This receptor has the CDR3 CASSLVVLAGTTDTQYF.